The clone carrying this T cell receptor (beta chain) has only one observation. The CDR3 runs to 17 residues. Losses at the gene ends were 1 base for V and 3 bases for J; bases not matched to a gene: 7. Germline CDR1 is SGHKS and CDR2 is YYEKEE (reference sequence). PCR amplification relied on 60 Vbeta primers (plus 13 Jbeta primers). Libraries were prepared by immunoSEQ multiplex PCR; TCRdb keeps only in-frame clonotypes and omits some of them. The data hold 60,000 to 85,000 clones, with around 84% observed a single time. The sample is drawn from a study of cytomegalovirus exposure and HLA in healthy donors.

This sequence joins TRBV5-5 and TRBJ2-2; 9 bases map to TRBD2. The TCR comes from a man between 65 and 85 years old in good health and CMV-seropositive. The sample comprised PBMCs. The CDR3 sequence: CASSLRSGGTYTGELFF. CDR3 in DNA: TGTGCCAGCAGCTTGCGTAGCGGGGGTACTTACACCGGGGAGCTGTTTTTT. Full variable domain (remainder filled in from reference TRBV5-5 and TRBJ2-2): DAGVTQSPTHLIKTRGQQVTLRCSPISGHKSVSWYQQVLGQGPQFIFQYYEKEERGRGNFPDRFSARQFPNYSSELNVNALLLGDSALYLCASSLRSGGTYTGELFFGEGSRLTVL.